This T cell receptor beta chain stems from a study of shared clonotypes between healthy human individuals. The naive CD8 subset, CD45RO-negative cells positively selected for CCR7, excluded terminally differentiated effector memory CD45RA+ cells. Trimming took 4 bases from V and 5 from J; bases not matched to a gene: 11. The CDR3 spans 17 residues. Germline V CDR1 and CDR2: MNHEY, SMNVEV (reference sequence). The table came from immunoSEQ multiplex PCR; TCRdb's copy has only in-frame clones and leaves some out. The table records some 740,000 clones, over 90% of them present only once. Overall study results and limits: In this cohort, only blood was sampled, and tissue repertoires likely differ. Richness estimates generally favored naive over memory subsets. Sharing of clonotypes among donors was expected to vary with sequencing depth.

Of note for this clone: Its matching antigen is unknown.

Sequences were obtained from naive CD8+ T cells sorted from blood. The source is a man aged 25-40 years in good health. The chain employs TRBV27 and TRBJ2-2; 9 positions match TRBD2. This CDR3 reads CASSSLLSGRGTGELFF. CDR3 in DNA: TGTGCCAGCAGTTCCCTTCTTAGCGGGAGAGGTACCGGGGAGCTGTTTTTT.